This TCR beta chain was documented in a study of blood T cell repertoires in COVID-19. This clone was seen only a few times. The germline V gene has CDR1 PRHDT and CDR2 FYEKMQ (reference sequence). V lost 0 bases and J lost 6, with 12 bases in between. The CDR3 runs to 15 residues. As handled by the study authors: Estimated nucleated cell counts came from reference gene primer amplification. The protocol was immunoSEQ multiplex PCR, while the TCRdb copy is restricted to in-frame clones and leaves out a portion. V, J and clone size are taken as reported in that table, and D and trimming were inferred from the DNA itself. Of 70,000 to 100,000 clones in the sample, about 79% were seen once.

The chain is built from TRBV13 and TRBJ1-5; tentative D call: TRBD1 (5 bases). This sequence originates from a woman aged 50 to 60 with acute or convalescent COVID-19. Specimen: peripheral blood. The CDR3: CASSLGRTGVQPQHF. DNA for the CDR3: TGTGCCAGCAGCTTAGGCCGAACAGGCGTTCAGCCCCAGCATTTT.